The rows below give T cell receptor beta chains drawn from one sample of a study of CD8+ T cells in alopecia areata. Clones were sequenced by immunoSEQ multiplex PCR, and TCRdb holds only the in-frame ones, with some missing. The table lists some 110,000 clones, 35% to 45% of them singletons. The sequenced material came from CD4+ T cells sorted from blood. The source of these receptors is a human donor with alopecia areata. Both conserved end residues are part of each CDR3. Fields, in order: CDR3 length, J gene, D gene, clone size, V gene, CDR3 protein, CDR3 DNA. A D gene is named only where the DNA matches it firmly. Size values are once, few and many counts, or a class for expanded clones, and some rows have none.

cdr3_length: 15; j_call: TRBJ2-3; d_call: -; clone_size: few; v_call: TRBV5-1; cdr3_aa: CASSLGGDRRDTQYF; cdr3_nt: TGCGCCAGCAGCTTGGGAGGGGATCGTAGAGATACGCAGTATTTT
cdr3_length: 14; j_call: TRBJ1-2; d_call: TRBD1; clone_size: -; v_call: TRBV29-1; cdr3_aa: CSVESGTGRYGYTF; cdr3_nt: TGCAGCGTTGAAAGCGGGACAGGGCGGTATGGCTACACCTTC
cdr3_length: 17; j_call: TRBJ2-7; d_call: -; clone_size: -; v_call: TRBV5-1; cdr3_aa: CASSLAQERRSSYEQYF; cdr3_nt: TGCGCCAGCAGCTTGGCGCAGGAGCGGAGGAGCTCCTACGAGCAGTACTTC
cdr3_length: 19; j_call: TRBJ2-3; d_call: TRBD2; clone_size: -; v_call: TRBV4-3; cdr3_aa: CASSQGGLAGLGGGDTQYF; cdr3_nt: TGCGCCAGCAGCCAAGGAGGGTTAGCGGGGTTAGGTGGCGGAGATACGCAGTATTTT
cdr3_length: 17; j_call: TRBJ1-5; d_call: TRBD1; clone_size: few; v_call: TRBV7-9; cdr3_aa: CASSPGDSTGGNQPQHF; cdr3_nt: TGTGCCAGCAGCCCCGGAGATTCGACAGGGGGCAATCAGCCCCAGCATTTT
cdr3_length: 18; j_call: TRBJ2-3; d_call: TRBD2; clone_size: -; v_call: TRBV5-4; cdr3_aa: CASSFGLAGLPAGDTQYF; cdr3_nt: TGTGCCAGCAGCTTCGGACTAGCGGGGTTACCAGCGGGGGATACGCAGTATTTT
cdr3_length: 13; j_call: TRBJ1-5; d_call: -; clone_size: -; v_call: TRBV30; cdr3_aa: CAWSVLGRQPQHF; cdr3_nt: TGTGCCTGGAGTGTCCTAGGGCGTCAGCCCCAGCATTTT
cdr3_length: 11; j_call: TRBJ1-5; d_call: -; clone_size: -; v_call: TRBV2; cdr3_aa: CASSEGRAPHF; cdr3_nt: TGTGCCAGCAGTGAGGGGAGAGCACCGCATTTT
cdr3_length: 15; j_call: TRBJ2-3; d_call: TRBD2; clone_size: few; v_call: TRBV29-1; cdr3_aa: CSVSTGTSGTDTQYF; cdr3_nt: TGCAGCGTATCGACCGGGACTAGCGGCACAGATACGCAGTATTTT
cdr3_length: 15; j_call: TRBJ1-5; d_call: -; clone_size: few; v_call: TRBV15; cdr3_aa: CATSRVLAGNQPQHF; cdr3_nt: TGTGCCACCAGCAGAGTATTGGCAGGCAATCAGCCCCAGCATTTT